The present TCR beta chain was sequenced within a study of OX40 agonist ivuxolimab in advanced cancers. On the study more broadly: Among those enrolled, mean age was roughly 55 years (range about 20 to 79) and 75% to 85% were male. Study observations and caveats: Some of the lowest clonal expansion was seen in partial responders at 0.1-3.0 mg/kg. Normalized T-cell clonal expansion was also low in a subset of nonresponders.

CDR1 and CDR2 from the germline V gene are SGHAT and FQDESV (reference sequence). J lost 4 bases, V lost 1 base, and 5 bases had no gene match. This CDR3 spans 18 amino acids. Assay used: immunoSEQ multiplex PCR; TCRdb lists only in-frame clones, some missing. The sample shows around 10,000 clones, around 78% of them seen only once. To note about this clone: The target antigen is unknown.

The specimen was CD4+ or CD8+ T cells sorted from blood, collected in a trial of the OX40 agonist ivuxolimab. The TCR was taken from an adult with an advanced solid tumor such as melanoma, head and neck, liver or kidney cancer. The V call is TRBV11-1, the J call TRBJ2-1, with 15 bases matching TRBD2. The CDR3 bases are TGTGCCAGCAGCTTAGAGGGACTAGCGGGAGGACTTTACAATGAGCAGTTCTTC. Its protein product is CASSLEGLAGGLYNEQFF.